The rows below give T cell receptor beta chains drawn from one sample of a study of cytomegalovirus exposure and HLA in healthy donors. Using immunoSEQ multiplex PCR, the repertoire was profiled, and TCRdb retains in-frame clones only, with some absent. Here the sample spans more than 70,000 clones, around 80% being singletons. The sequenced sample consisted of PBMCs. Source of these receptors: a man aged 25-40 years in good health and CMV-seropositive. Both conserved end residues are part of each CDR3. The D gene is left open where the match is weak. Rows may omit the clone size; those that give it use once, few, many or a size class.

v_call,clone_size,j_call,d_call,cdr3_length,cdr3_aa,cdr3_nt
TRBV7-9,few,TRBJ2-4,TRBD1,15,CASSPQGAFGNIQYF,TGTGCCAGCAGCCCACAGGGGGCCTTTGGAAACATTCAGTACTTC
TRBV18,few,TRBJ2-1,TRBD2,16,CASSPRREGRGNEQFF,TGTGCCAGCTCACCACGGCGGGAGGGCCGAGGAAATGAGCAGTTCTTC
TRBV4-1,.,TRBJ1-5,.,15,CASSQEAGAGQPQHF,TGCGCCAGCAGCCAAGAGGCGGGGGCGGGTCAGCCCCAGCATTTT
TRBV6-4,few,TRBJ2-2,TRBD2,17,CASSDSLTSGDTGELFF,TGTGCCAGCAGTGACTCGTTAACTAGCGGGGACACCGGGGAGCTGTTTTTT
TRBV6-6,.,TRBJ2-7,.,12,CASGGGQNEQYF,TGTGCCAGCGGGGGGGGCCAGAACGAGCAGTACTTC
TRBV9,once,TRBJ2-1,.,13,CASSVGAYNEQFF,TGTGCCAGCAGCGTAGGGGCATACAATGAGCAGTTCTTC
TRBV4-3,.,TRBJ1-2,.,17,CASSQDGGPGLNYGYTF,TGCGCCAGCAGCCAAGATGGAGGCCCAGGTCTCAACTATGGCTACACCTTC
TRBV10-3,few,TRBJ1-2,.,12,CAISEGGPGYTF,TGTGCCATCAGTGAGGGGGGCCCAGGCTACACCTTC
TRBV5-4,once,TRBJ1-1,TRBD1,15,CASSHPQGANTEAFF,TGTGCCAGCAGCCACCCTCAGGGGGCGAACACTGAAGCTTTCTTT
TRBV30,.,TRBJ1-3,.,17,CAWSTLMATSRGNTIYF,TGTGCCTGGAGTACACTAATGGCCACCTCTCGAGGAAACACCATATATTTT
TRBV19,.,TRBJ2-2,.,13,CASSFSMTGELFF,TGTGCCAGTAGTTTCAGTATGACCGGGGAGCTGTTTTTT
TRBV7-2,.,TRBJ2-7,TRBD1,16,CASSFPIRQGSYEQYF,TGTGCCAGCAGCTTTCCCATACGACAGGGGTCGTACGAGCAGTACTTC
TRBV18,.,TRBJ1-2,.,11,CASEEGYGYTF,TGTGCCAGCGAAGAGGGCTATGGCTACACCTTC
TRBV11-2,.,TRBJ1-1,.,12,CASSPTGGEAFF,TGTGCCAGCAGCCCCACCGGGGGGGAAGCTTTCTTT
TRBV7-3,.,TRBJ1-2,TRBD1,14,CASSLMGTGDGYTF,TGTGCCAGCAGCTTAATGGGGACAGGGGATGGCTACACCTTC
TRBV5-1,once,TRBJ2-2,TRBD1,15,CASTNRQGSTGELFF,TGCGCCAGCACTAATCGACAGGGATCCACCGGGGAGCTGTTTTTT
TRBV27,once,TRBJ2-7,TRBD1,14,CASRPRTGAYEQYF,TGTGCCAGCAGACCTCGGACAGGGGCATACGAGCAGTACTTC
TRBV5-6,few,TRBJ2-7,TRBD1,14,CASSPPDRTSEQYF,TGTGCCAGCAGCCCGCCGGACAGGACATCCGAGCAGTACTTC
TRBV28,.,TRBJ1-2,.,14,CASSFGGRGAGYTF,TGTGCCAGCAGTTTTGGTGGGAGGGGAGCAGGCTACACCTTC
TRBV7-6,.,TRBJ2-7,.,15,CASSLKPSGAYEQYF,TGTGCCAGCAGCTTAAAGCCATCAGGGGCCTACGAGCAGTACTTC
TRBV5-1,.,TRBJ2-5,TRBD2,16,CASSLRVGGAGETQYF,TGCGCCAGCAGCCTGAGGGTCGGGGGGGCCGGTGAGACCCAGTACTTC
TRBV9,.,TRBJ2-1,.,12,CASSANYNEQFF,TGTGCCAGCAGCGCAAATTACAATGAACAGTTCTTC